The 16 T cell receptor beta chains presented below share a single source sample, sequenced in a study of T cells in localized non-small cell lung cancer. The table came from immunoSEQ multiplex PCR; TCRdb's copy has only in-frame clones and leaves some out. The repertoire holds almost 65,000 clones, 90% seen once, with roughly 1.8% in the top ten. Material: peripheral blood, obtained before any cancer treatment. The receptors were gathered from a woman between 40 and 69 years old with stage I lung adenocarcinoma.

The rearrangement uses TRBV27 and TRBJ2-1, with 8 bases fitting TRBD2. The junction had 6 bases not matched to a gene; V was cut back by 5 bases and J by 0 bases. The CDR3 runs to 16 residues. Germline values: CDR1 MNHEY, CDR2 SMNVEV (reference sequence). The CDR3 is CASSILAGSSYNEQFF. The CDR3 DNA sequence: TGTGCCAGCAGTATCCTAGCGGGTAGCTCCTACAATGAGCAGTTCTTC.

This clone has a handful of counts. The chain employs TRBV5-1 and TRBJ2-1; TRBD2 might be the D (6 bases). CDR1 and CDR2 (germline): SGHRS, YFSETQ. The CDR3 is 15 residues long. V lost 0 bases to trimming and J lost 0 bases, with 7 bases between them. The CDR3 here is CASSLGGVSYNEQFF. The CDR3 nucleotides read TGCGCCAGCAGCTTGGGCGGGGTCTCCTACAATGAGCAGTTCTTC.

The chain carries TRBV28 and TRBJ1-2; TRBD1 matches at 9 bases. Trimming at V came to 6 bases and at J to 6 bases, leaving 5 bases not matched to a gene. CDR1 is MDHEN, CDR2 SYDVKM, per germline. The CDR3 sequence is 13 residues long. CDR3 DNA sequence: TGTGCCAGCAGAGTTACAGGGGGCAATGGCTACACCTTC. This codes for CASRVTGGNGYTF.

The V and J genes are TRBV6-6 and TRBJ1-1; TRBD1 is a possible D gene (5 bases). Between the trimmed V and J ends, which lost 4 bases and 1 base, there was a span of 13 bases. There are 15 residues in the CDR3. Germline CDR1 MNHNY, CDR2 SVGAGI (reference sequence). This CDR3 is CASSSPGLKNTEAFF. CDR3 coding DNA: TGTGCCAGCAGTTCCCCAGGGTTAAAGAACACTGAAGCTTTCTTT.

The sample holds a few counts of this clone. The chain joins TRBV6-5 to TRBJ1-2, with TRBD1 matching over 9 bases. This CDR3 has 15 amino acids. The V segment lost 4 bases and the J segment 8 bases; nucleotides outside the gene matches: 11. The germline V gene encodes CDR1 MNHEY and CDR2 SVGAGI. CDR3: CASSFDRGTGNGYTF. The DNA of the CDR3 is TGTGCCAGCAGTTTCGACCGCGGGACAGGGAACGGCTACACCTTC.

The rearrangement joins TRBV7-2 to TRBJ2-1; 16 nucleotides align to TRBD2. V trimming: 1 base; J trimming: 10 bases; junction bases outside the gene matches: 10. This CDR3 contains 18 residues. Per germline, CDR1 SGHTA and CDR2 FQGNSA. The CDR3 reads CASSLGRGLAGGKKEQFF. The DNA for the CDR3 is TGTGCCAGCAGCTTAGGGAGGGGACTAGCGGGAGGGAAGAAGGAGCAGTTCTTC.

The chain recombines TRBV7-2 with TRBJ1-5; no firm D call. V lost 0 bases to trimming and J lost 0 bases, with 6 bases between them. Per the germline V gene, CDR1 is SGHTA and CDR2 is FQGNSA. This CDR3 spans 15 amino acids. CDR3 in DNA: TGTGCCAGCAGCTTAGCCCAGATTAGCAATCAGCCCCAGCATTTT. The encoded protein is CASSLAQISNQPQHF.

The V call is TRBV28, the J call TRBJ1-5; tentatively, D is TRBD1 (5 bases). This CDR3 has 15 amino acids. Germline V gives CDR1 MDHEN, CDR2 SYDVKM. Trimming shortened V by 5 bases and J by 9 bases, and 20 bases separated the two germline ends. The CDR3 loop reads CASSRIDGSGGPQHF. CDR3 coding DNA: TGTGCCAGCAGTCGTATCGATGGCAGCGGGGGGCCCCAGCATTTT. Complete variable domain (other parts from reference TRBV28 and TRBJ1-5): DVKVTQSSRYLVKRTGEKVFLECVQDMDHENMFWYRQDPGLGLRLIYFSYDVKMKEKGDIPEGYSVSREKKERFSLILESASTNQTSMYLCASSRIDGSGGPQHFGDGTRLSIL.

V is TRBV2 and J is TRBJ1-1, with 12 bases that match TRBD1. Trimming cost V 7 bases and J 5 bases; bases outside gene matches: 2. CDR3 length: 13 residues. The germline CDR1 and CDR2 sequences are SNHLY and FYNNEI. CDR3 loop: CASTGQGATEAFF. The CDR3 DNA sequence: TGTGCCAGCACGGGACAGGGGGCAACTGAAGCTTTCTTT.

The V and J genes are TRBV27 and TRBJ2-1; D not resolved. CDR3 length: 14 residues. V lost 0 bases and J 6 bases, leaving 9 bases between the germline ends. The V gene's germline CDR1 is MNHEY and CDR2 SMNVEV (reference sequence). CDR3 sequence (DNA): TGTGCCAGCAGTTTATCAACGGAGTTCAATGAGCAGTTCTTC. It specifies CASSLSTEFNEQFF.

This clone appeared once. J is TRBJ2-1 and V is TRBV13; 8 bases line up with TRBD1. Germline V lookup: CDR1 PRHDT, CDR2 FYEKMQ (reference sequence). The CDR3 sequence is 16 residues long. The trim removed 3 bases at V and 7 bases at J, leaving 11 bases unmatched. In DNA form, the CDR3 reads TGTGCCAGCAGCTTTCTGGGGCAGGGGGCGAGAAATGAGCAGTTCTTC. Protein product: CASSFLGQGARNEQFF.

This chain joins TRBV29-1 and TRBJ2-7; D unclear. The germline V and J ends were trimmed by 3 bases and 6 bases, with 12 bases remaining between them. CDR3 length: 12 amino acids. The germline V gene encodes CDR1 SQVTM and CDR2 ANQGSEA. The chain's CDR3 is CSVEDEAAEQYF. CDR3 nucleotide sequence: TGCAGCGTTGAGGACGAGGCCGCCGAGCAGTACTTC.

This chain connects TRBV5-1 to TRBJ2-3; maybe TRBD2 (7 bases). V was trimmed by 2 bases and J by 10 bases, leaving 17 bases between them. The CDR3 is 14 amino acids. Germline-derived CDR1 and CDR2 are SGHRS and YFSETQ. The CDR3 DNA sequence: TGCGCCAGCAGCTTACAGGGCGGGGGAGGTTCGCAGTATTTT. It encodes CASSLQGGGGSQYF.

The table lists this clone with a count of one. This sequence joins TRBV7-2 and TRBJ1-6; D unclear. The CDR3 has 16 residues. Germline loops: CDR1 SGHTA, CDR2 FQGNSA. V was shortened by 4 bases and J by 4 bases, with 14 bases between the two germline ends. The CDR3 loop is CASSSNDIYYNSPLHF. The CDR3 bases are TGTGCCAGCAGCTCTAACGACATTTATTATAATTCACCCCTCCACTTT.

The rearrangement uses TRBV5-1 and TRBJ1-1; TRBD1 is a possible D gene (5 bases). The CDR3 sequence is 14 residues long. V lost 0 bases, J lost 4 bases, and 10 bases lay in between. Per the germline V gene, CDR1 is SGHRS and CDR2 is YFSETQ. CDR3: CASSLGAGFTEAFF. The CDR3 region has the DNA TGCGCCAGCAGCTTGGGGGCAGGGTTCACTGAAGCTTTCTTT.

The chain is built from TRBV25-1 and TRBJ1-6; no reliable D call. Germline CDR1 reads MGHDK; CDR2 reads SYGVNS. CDR3 length: 15 amino acids. The ends were cut back, 2 bases at V and 6 bases at J, with 11 bases in the middle. The CDR3 reads CASSEGVSTNSPLHF. The CDR3, as DNA: TGTGCCAGCAGTGAAGGTGTCAGCACTAATTCACCCCTCCACTTT.